The next 26 T cell receptor beta chains were all read from a single sample in a study of cytomegalovirus exposure and HLA in healthy donors. With 60 Vbeta and 13 Jbeta primers, the PCR was carried out. Sequencing was performed with immunoSEQ multiplex PCR; in TCRdb, only in-frame clones are kept and a portion is missing. The profile shows approximately 99,000 clones, approximately 85% of them singletons. The material sequenced was PBMCs. The receptors shown here come from a man aged 35 to 55 in good health and CMV-seropositive.

The CDR3 here is CASSLNGGYGYTF. DNA of the CDR3: TGTGCCAGCAGTTTAAACGGAGGCTATGGCTACACCTTC. The chain recombines TRBV28 with TRBJ1-2, with D unresolved. This CDR3 region has 13 residues. V lost 2 bases, J lost 4 bases, and 8 bases lay in between. Germline CDR1 MDHEN, CDR2 SYDVKM.

The chain joins TRBV19 to TRBJ2-3, with 11 bases aligning to TRBD2. V lost 2 bases to trimming and J lost 2 bases; unmatched junction nucleotides: 6. Per the germline V gene, CDR1 is LNHDA and CDR2 is SQIVND (reference sequence). This CDR3 has 17 amino acids. DNA for the CDR3: TGTGCCAGTAGTATACCGGGACTAGCGGAGGACACAGATACGCAGTATTTT. Its protein product is CASSIPGLAEDTDTQYF.

This clone has only a few counts. The chain is built from TRBV21-1 and TRBJ1-5; TRBD1, the table's D call, lacks a check against the DNA. TRBV21-1 is deemed a pseudogene. The CDR3 is 14 residues long. The CDR3 is CASGTDYSNQPQHF. For the CDR3, the DNA is TGTGCCAGCGGCACAGATTATAGCAATCAGCCCCAGCATTTT.

The CDR3 region is CASSGQGGSEAFF. CDR3 coding DNA: TGTGCCAGCAGTGGGCAGGGAGGCTCTGAAGCTTTCTTT. This rearrangement joins TRBV2 to TRBJ1-1; weak D call: TRBD1 (5 bases). From germline, CDR1 is SNHLY and CDR2 FYNNEI. The CDR3 runs to 13 residues. V lost 4 bases, J lost 6 bases, and 12 bases lay in between.

The chain links TRBV7-9 to TRBJ2-7, with a weak D call TRBD1 (6 bases). In germline, CDR1 is SEHNR, CDR2 FQNEAQ (reference sequence). The V end was cut by 3 bases, the J end by 1 base, with 13 bases between. The CDR3 length is 15 residues. In DNA form, the CDR3 reads TGTGCCAGCAGCTTGCCACAGGGACAATCCTACGAGCAGTACTTC. This translates into CASSLPQGQSYEQYF.

The V call is TRBV27, the J call TRBJ2-2; 13 bases match TRBD2. Germline trimming cut 5 bases from V and 4 bases from J; bases unmatched to any gene: 4. CDR3 size: 16 residues. Germline V CDR1 and CDR2: MNHEY, SMNVEV (reference sequence). The CDR3 loop reads CASSLRTSGSTGELFF. The CDR3, as DNA: TGTGCCAGCAGTCTCCGGACTAGCGGGAGCACCGGGGAGCTGTTTTTT.

The V and J genes are TRBV7-2 and TRBJ1-3; D uncertain. Between the trimmed V and J ends, which lost 5 bases and 4 bases, there was a span of 12 bases. CDR1 and CDR2 from the germline V gene are SGHTA and FQGNSA. There are 14 residues in the CDR3. Here the CDR3 reads CASSLRTGGNTIYF. For the CDR3, the DNA is TGTGCCAGCAGCCTACGGACTGGAGGAAACACCATATATTTT.

The chain links TRBV10-1 to TRBJ2-1; 7 nucleotides line up with TRBD2. With V trimmed by 7 bases and J by 8 bases, 14 bases remained unmatched. CDR3 size: 15 residues. The germline CDR1 and CDR2 sequences are WNHNN and SYGVQD (reference sequence). The CDR3 spells CASNQRGLLGDEQFF. CDR3 sequence (DNA): TGCGCCAGCAACCAGCGGGGACTCCTGGGGGATGAGCAGTTCTTC.

The chain recombines TRBV7-8 with TRBJ2-1, with D possibly TRBD2 on 6 matching bases. Trimming shortened V by 5 bases and J by 9 bases, and 14 bases separated the two germline ends. Germline V gene sequence: CDR1 SGHVS, CDR2 FQNEAQ. The CDR3 sequence is 13 residues long. CDR3 DNA: TGTGCCAGCAGCCTAGGGCGGGAAAGTGAGCAGTTCTTC. It specifies CASSLGRESEQFF.

In the case of this clone: Compared with germline, one end of the junction differs, possibly owing to a read error. The chain employs TRBV5-1 and TRBJ2-6, with a weak D call TRBD1 (5 bases). Germline-derived CDR1 and CDR2 are SGHRS and YFSETQ. The CDR3 extends over 15 amino acids. Here the CDR3 DNA reads TGCGCCAGCAGCCTAGTTATCTCTGGGGCCAACGGCCTGACTTTC. This gives the protein CASSLVISGANGLTF.

The chain couples TRBV28 to TRBJ1-2, with 8 bases that match TRBD1. The CDR3 contains 15 residues. With V trimmed by 7 bases and J by 4 bases, 11 bases remained unmatched. In germline, CDR1 is MDHEN, CDR2 SYDVKM. Written as DNA, the CDR3 is TGTGCCAGCACCATTCCGACAGGGGAACCCTATGGCTACACCTTC. Translated: CASTIPTGEPYGYTF.

With respect to this clone: The junction does not match germline at one end; this may be a read error. V gene TRBV7-9 combines with J gene TRBJ2-1, with a possible D match to TRBD1 (6 bases). Germline CDR1 SEHNR, CDR2 FQNEAQ (reference sequence). The CDR3 consists of 16 residues. The CDR3 loop is CSSSLTGTRSYNEQFF. The CDR3 nucleotides are TGTTCCAGCAGCCTGACCGGGACACGCTCCTACAATGAGCAGTTCTTC. The variable domain in full, with the rest retrieved from reference TRBV7-9 and TRBJ2-1, is DTGVSQNPRHKITKRGQNVTFRCDPISEHNRLYWYRQTLGQGPEFLTYFQNEAQLEKSRLLSDRFSAERPKGSFSTLEIQRTEQGDSAMYLCSSSLTGTRSYNEQFFGPGTRLTVL.

The chain joins TRBV4-1 to TRBJ1-2, with 8 positions matching TRBD1. The V and J ends lost 4 bases and 0 bases, in that order; junction bases with no gene match: 7. This CDR3 spans 16 amino acids. Germline CDR1 reads MGHRA; CDR2 reads YSYEKL. The CDR3 DNA sequence: TGCGCCAGCAGCCCCAGGGGGCAGCGAGCTAACTATGGCTACACCTTC. It codes for CASSPRGQRANYGYTF.

CDR3 in amino acids: CSVEGLTRGETQYF. Written as DNA, the CDR3 is TGCAGCGTTGAAGGACTTACTCGGGGGGAGACCCAGTACTTC. This rearrangement joins TRBV29-1 to TRBJ2-5, with D perhaps TRBD2 (6 bases). V was clipped by 1 base and J by 5 bases, with 14 bases between them. Germline V gene sequence: CDR1 SQVTM, CDR2 ANQGSEA. CDR3 length: 14 residues.

V gene TRBV27 combines with J gene TRBJ2-3; 7 positions match TRBD2. This CDR3 is 15 amino acids long. Germline CDR1 and CDR2: MNHEY and SMNVEV (reference sequence). V shed 3 bases and J 2 bases; nucleotides not matched to a gene: 5. CDR3 nucleotide sequence: TGTGCCAGCAGTTTCGCGGGAGCTTCCACAGATACGCAGTATTTT. This sequence encodes CASSFAGASTDTQYF.

DNA for the CDR3: TGTGCCAGCAGCGCTGGGGGGGACAATTTCAATGAGCAGTTCTTC. This encodes CASSAGGDNFNEQFF. J is TRBJ2-1 and V is TRBV9; a weak D match, TRBD2 (7 bases). Trimming removed 3 bases at V and 6 bases at J, with 16 bases between. The CDR3 is 15 amino acids. Per germline, CDR1 SGDLS and CDR2 YYNGEE.

CDR3 nucleotide sequence: TGCAGCGCCAGTCAGGGACAGAAATATGGCTACACCTTC. Protein sequence: CSASQGQKYGYTF. The chain has TRBV29-1 and TRBJ1-2, with 7 bases aligning to TRBD1. The CDR3 has 13 amino acids. The V segment lost 7 bases and the J segment 5 bases; nucleotides outside the gene matches: 10. In germline, CDR1 is SQVTM, CDR2 ANQGSEA.

The J gene is TRBJ2-7, the V gene TRBV19; 10 bases align to TRBD2. CDR1 is LNHDA and CDR2 is SQIVND in the germline V gene (reference sequence). Germline trimming cut 4 bases from V and 3 bases from J; bases unmatched to any gene: 3. The CDR3 sequence is 14 residues long. CDR3 amino acids: CASSTSSGSYEQYF. In DNA, the CDR3 is TGTGCCAGTAGTACCTCTAGCGGGAGCTACGAGCAGTACTTC.

This chain joins TRBV7-9 and TRBJ2-3, with 10 bases fitting TRBD1. Germline CDR1 and CDR2: SEHNR and FQNEAQ (reference sequence). CDR3 size: 15 residues. V lost 3 bases to trimming and J lost 3 bases; unmatched junction nucleotides: 3. CDR3 bases: TGTGCCAGCAGCTTTGGGACAGGGGCGACAGATACGCAGTATTTT. This codes for CASSFGTGATDTQYF.

The chain has TRBV2 and TRBJ1-6; D is ambiguous. This CDR3 comprises 12 residues. Trimming stripped 4 bases from V and 5 bases from J, with 3 bases between. Per the germline V gene, CDR1 is SNHLY and CDR2 is FYNNEI. The CDR3 DNA sequence: TGTGCCAGCAGTGCCAATAATTCACCCCTCCACTTT. Its translation is CASSANNSPLHF.

This rearrangement joins TRBV12-5 to TRBJ1-1; no clear D gene. The CDR3 sequence is 13 residues long. Germline V gene lookup returns CDR1 LGHNT and CDR2 FRNRAP. Between the trimmed V and J ends, which lost 6 bases and 1 base, there was a span of 9 bases. The CDR3 bases are TGTGCTAGTGGGTCGCAAGCGAACACTGAAGCTTTCTTT. It translates to CASGSQANTEAFF.

The CDR3 loop is CASSLETGGGYTF. CDR3 bases: TGTGCCAGCAGCCTAGAGACAGGGGGCGGCTACACCTTC. V gene TRBV7-9 combines with J gene TRBJ1-2, with TRBD1 matching over 10 bases. Looked up from germline, CDR1 is SEHNR and CDR2 is FQNEAQ (reference sequence). The CDR3 length is 13 residues. With 5 bases clipped from V and 8 bases from J, the junction kept 5 bases outside the gene matches. The complete variable domain, with remaining parts taken from reference TRBV7-9 and TRBJ1-2, reads DTGVSQNPRHKITKRGQNVTFRCDPISEHNRLYWYRQTLGQGPEFLTYFQNEAQLEKSRLLSDRFSAERPKGSFSTLEIQRTEQGDSAMYLCASSLETGGGYTFGSGTRLTVV.

CDR3 in DNA: TGTGCCAGTAGTTTAACGCAGGGTTTCAGCAATCAGCCCCAGCATTTT. Its translation: CASSLTQGFSNQPQHF. The chain is built from TRBV19 and TRBJ1-5; TRBD1 might be the D (5 bases). CDR1 and CDR2 from the germline V gene are LNHDA and SQIVND (reference sequence). There are 16 residues in the CDR3. V lost 5 bases and J lost 1, with 15 bases in between.

This chain links TRBV6-1 with TRBJ1-6; perhaps TRBD1 as D (5 bases). The CDR3 is 15 residues long. The germline gives CDR1 MNHNS, CDR2 SASEGT. Between the trimmed V and J ends, which lost 1 base and 9 bases, there was a span of 13 bases. CDR3 sequence (DNA): TGTGCCAGCAGTGAAGTTGGGGCCCGAGCTTCACCCCTCCACTTT. This sequence encodes CASSEVGARASPLHF.

The V and J genes are TRBV6-1 and TRBJ1-5, with D tentatively TRBD1 (5 bases). Germline V gene data show CDR1 as MNHNS and CDR2 as SASEGT. The CDR3 is 15 amino acids. Trimming took 5 bases from V and 2 from J, leaving 13 bases between them. CDR3 amino acids: CASSPGKGGNQPQHF. The CDR3 bases are TGTGCCAGCAGTCCGGGTAAAGGGGGCAATCAGCCCCAGCATTTT.

This clone was recorded once. This rearrangement joins TRBV10-3 to TRBJ1-2, with TRBD1 as a possible D gene (5 bases). Germline assignment: CDR1 ENHRY and CDR2 SYGVKD. V lost 0 bases, J lost 3 bases, and 17 bases lay in between. This CDR3 region has 17 residues. CDR3 nucleotide sequence: TGTGCCATCAGTGAGTCCGGCGTGACAGTAGGGGACTATGGCTACACCTTC. This gives the protein CAISESGVTVGDYGYTF.